This T cell receptor (beta chain) came from a study of PD-L1 blockade in urothelial cancer. Turning to the study itself: Patients with male sex and bladder-origin urothelial cancer accounted for about 85% of the roughly 30 enrolled. Between 0 and 3 prior chemotherapy regimens had been given to patients. Blood was subjected to analysis at 3 weeks (second dose) and 6 weeks following treatment start.

Locally advanced or metastatic urothelial carcinoma was present in patients. Sequencing used immunoSEQ multiplex PCR; TCRdb keeps in-frame clones, though not all of them. The sample has about 100,000 clones; about 89% are singletons. V gave up 8 bases and J gave up 2 bases, with 15 bases separating them. Germline CDR1 and CDR2: MDHEN and SYDVKM. The CDR3 has 14 residues. The chain is built from TRBV28 and TRBJ2-5; D may be TRBD2 (6 bases). The source of this sequence is a woman older than 75 with urothelial cancer. The sequencing here drew on PBMCs, taken around atezolizumab (anti-PD-L1) treatment. The CDR3 DNA reads as TGTGCCAGCCACGCGGGGCTAGCGCAAGAGACCCAGTACTTC. The encoded protein is CASHAGLAQETQYF. Combining the CDR3 with reference TRBV28 and TRBJ2-5 gives the whole variable domain DVKVTQSSRYLVKRTGEKVFLECVQDMDHENMFWYRQDPGLGLRLIYFSYDVKMKEKGDIPEGYSVSREKKERFSLILESASTNQTSMYLCASHAGLAQETQYFGPGTRLLVL.